What follows are 5 T cell receptor beta chains derived from one specimen sequenced in a study of cytomegalovirus exposure and HLA in healthy donors. Repertoires were generated with immunoSEQ multiplex PCR, while TCRdb's copy carries only in-frame clones and drops some. The data hold 150,000 to 200,000 clones, with roughly 83% observed a single time. The sequenced sample was PBMCs. These receptors were taken from a woman under 30 in good health and CMV-seronegative.

V is TRBV7-9 and J is TRBJ1-6; weak D call: TRBD1 (5 bases). The germline V gene has CDR1 SEHNR and CDR2 FQNEAQ (reference sequence). CDR3 length: 18 residues. V lost 7 bases and J 10 bases, leaving 29 bases between the germline ends. This CDR3 is CASTTTSLKRQLGSPLHF. The CDR3 coding sequence is TGTGCCAGCACCACAACATCACTAAAGAGACAGTTGGGCTCACCCCTCCACTTT.

This clone has ten or more counts. The chain combines TRBV19 with TRBJ2-6; D unclear. Trimming removed 5 bases at V and 2 bases at J, with 13 bases between. This CDR3 has 16 residues. In germline, CDR1 is LNHDA, CDR2 SQIVND (reference sequence). CDR3 DNA sequence: TGTGCCAGTAGTCCGGAAGGCGGAACTGGGGCCAACGTCCTGACTTTC. Translating gives CASSPEGGTGANVLTF.

The chain joins TRBV30 to TRBJ1-2; possible D gene TRBD1, 6 bases. This CDR3 is 15 amino acids long. Trimming shortened V by 1 base and J by 6 bases, and 18 bases separated the two germline ends. Germline V gives CDR1 GTSNPN, CDR2 SVGIG (reference sequence). The CDR3 spells CAWSALLGGRDGYTF. In DNA, the CDR3 is TGTGCCTGGAGTGCACTTCTGGGGGGGCGAGATGGCTACACCTTC.

The chain joins TRBV11-3 to TRBJ2-1; D may be TRBD2 (5 bases). This CDR3 contains 17 residues. Germline lookup yields CDR1 SGHNT and CDR2 YENEEA. V was cut by 1 base and J by 3 bases, with 16 bases left in between. The DNA for the CDR3 is TGTGCCAGCAGCTTAGGTGTCCCGGGATTAAACTACAATGAGCAGTTCTTC. Its translation: CASSLGVPGLNYNEQFF.

This clone occurred a few times. The CDR3 coding sequence is TGTGCCAGCAGTGAAACTGTAGTAGTAGGGGGAAGGTCTGTTAAGGCTTTCTTT. It is translated as CASSETVVVGGRSVKAFF. The rearrangement uses TRBV6-1 and TRBJ1-1; TRBD1 might be the D (6 bases). The V end was cut by 2 bases, the J end by 11 bases, with 30 bases between. CDR1 is MNHNS, CDR2 SASEGT, per germline. The CDR3 is 18 residues long.